Described below is a single T cell receptor (beta chain) sequence and its context. This CDR3 contains 11 residues. Per the germline V gene, CDR1 is MGHDK and CDR2 is SYGVNS. Trimming removed 3 bases from V and 8 bases from J, with 7 bases in between. The sample comes from a study of blood T cell repertoires in COVID-19. Study details: The cDNA or gDNA used as material had been derived from T cells, B-cell-depleted T cells, or PBMCs.

Profiled with immunoSEQ multiplex PCR; TCRdb holds only in-frame clones, not every one. Of some 180,000 clones listed, approximately 80% were seen once; the top ten hold about an eighth. Participants were aged 18 to 89 years, lived in 24 US areas, and enrolled virtually. The V gene is TRBV25-1, the J gene TRBJ1-2; D not certain. This TCR came from a man aged 60 to 69 who had been exposed to COVID-19. Sequenced input: PBMCs or T cells enriched from blood (not recorded which). The CDR3 reads CASSEGGGYTF. CDR3 coding DNA: TGTGCCAGCAGTGAGGGCGGGGGCTACACCTTC.